The 27 T cell receptor beta chains given below trace back to one sample, sequenced in a study of CD8+ T cells in alopecia areata. Sequencing used cDNA as its template, made by extracting RNA and reverse transcribing it. TCRdb's table, derived via immunoSEQ multiplex PCR, lists solely in-frame clones and lacks some. In total the sample includes 250,000 or so clones, none of them seen once. Cell sorting was performed on pooled cutaneous lymph node cells with CD4, CD8alpha, NKG2D, NKG2ACE and other markers. The sample comprised CD4+ T cells sorted from a lymph node. These receptors were obtained from a C3H/HeJ mouse with alopecia areata. MHC haplotype: H2-k.

A word on this clone: These gene names are mouse names. The CDR3 goes on 4 residues after the read ends, and that part is filled in from the germline J gene. The gene calls are TRBV13-1 and TRBJ2-3, with D possibly TRBD1 on 6 matching bases. V was shortened by 0 bases and J by 1 base, with 9 bases between the two germline ends. Germline assignment: CDR1 NSHNY and CDR2 SYGAGN. This CDR3 has 15 amino acids. The CDR3 region is CASSDANRGAETLYF. The part of the CDR3 DNA that was read is TGTGCCAGCAGTGATGCGAACAGGGGTGCAGAA.

This clone has just a few counts. Gene and germline names: mouse. The read falls 4 residues short of the CDR3 end, and the missing part is taken from the germline J gene. V usage is TRBV13-1 and J usage is TRBJ2-7; 10 nucleotides match TRBD1. The CDR3 contains 15 residues. Per germline, CDR1 NSHNY and CDR2 SYGAGN. The CDR3 bases that were read are TGTGCCAGCAGTGCATCCCGGGACAGGGGAGAT. This gives the protein CASSASRDRGD. The whole CDR3 region reads CASSASRDRGDEQYF.

This clone was detected only a few times. Gene names are the mouse ones. The read falls 3 residues short of the CDR3 end, and the missing part is taken from the germline J gene. This same CDR3 is encoded by further DNA sequences in the sample. This sequence joins TRBV31 and TRBJ1-6; D is undetermined. TRBJ1-6 is reported as an ORF; its role is uncertain. The length of the CDR3 is 12 residues. V was clipped by 0 bases and J by 5 bases, with 2 bases between them. Germline values: CDR1 GKSSPN, CDR2 SITVG. The part of the CDR3 DNA that was read is TGTGCCTGGAGTCTGAATAATTCGCCC. It yields the protein CAWSLNNSP. The complete CDR3 reads CAWSLNNSPLYF.

About this clone: Each gene name is a mouse one. The missing CDR3 end, 4 residues past where the read stops, is filled in from the germline J gene. The genes are TRBV1 and TRBJ2-5, with 11 bases matching TRBD1. This CDR3 is built from 15 residues. Unmatched junction bases numbered 3, after V lost 5 bases and J lost 2 bases. In germline, CDR1 is NSQYPW, CDR2 LRSPGD (reference sequence). This CDR3 reads CTCSRTGGIQDTQYF. CDR3 DNA (partial): TGCACCTGCAGTCGGACAGGGGGCATCCAAGAC.

Concerning this clone itself: Germline and genes: mouse. The read terminates 4 residues before the CDR3 end, so the remaining end is supplied by the germline J gene. This same CDR3 is encoded by further DNA sequences in the sample. The chain joins TRBV13-1 to TRBJ1-1; TRBD1 is a possible D gene (5 bases). CDR1 and CDR2 from the germline V gene are NSHNY and SYGAGN. There are 13 residues in the CDR3. V was pared by 2 bases and J by 4 bases, with 9 bases between. Incomplete CDR3 DNA: TGTGCCAGCAGTGACAGGGTCGGCACA. This translates into CASSDRVGT. The full CDR3 is CASSDRVGTEVFF.

Concerning this clone itself: The gene names given are mouse names. The read ends 4 residues before the CDR3 terminus; that terminus is restored from the germline J gene. Different DNA sequences within this sample yield the same CDR3. The chain is built from TRBV12-1 and TRBJ2-5, with 10 bases fitting TRBD2. Germline V gene sequence: CDR1 SGHSN, CDR2 HYEKVE. Trimming cost V 0 bases and J 3 bases; bases outside gene matches: 2. This CDR3 region has 15 residues. CDR3 in amino acids: CASSLTGGVQDTQYF. CDR3 DNA, as far as it was read: TGTGCCAGCTCTCTCACTGGGGGGGTTCAAGAC.

This clone has a handful of counts. Genes and germline come from the mouse. The read comes to an end 4 residues before the CDR3 does, leaving the germline J gene to fill in the end. The J gene is TRBJ1-1, the V gene TRBV31, with 8 positions matching TRBD1. This CDR3 has 15 amino acids. With V trimmed by 0 bases and J by 0 bases, 3 bases remained unmatched. Germline CDR1 reads GKSSPN; CDR2 reads SITVG. CDR3 DNA (partial): TGTGCCTGGAGTCTCAGGGGACAGGCAAACACA. Translating it yields CAWSLRGQANT. The CDR3 as a whole reads CAWSLRGQANTEVFF.

Concerning this clone itself: Germline and genes here are mouse. The read is 4 residues too short to cover the CDR3 end, so that end is filled in from the germline J gene. The sample has other DNA sequences that encode this CDR3 too. The rearrangement joins TRBV13-1 to TRBJ1-1, with D maybe TRBD1 (6 bases). CDR1 and CDR2 (germline): NSHNY, SYGAGN. CDR3 size: 12 residues. The CDR3 protein is CASSSGTTEVFF. The CDR3 bases that were read are TGTGCCAGCAGCTCCGGGACAACA.

This clone turned up a few times. Any gene name here is a mouse gene name. The CDR3 end lies 3 residues beyond the end of the read and is filled in from the germline J gene. This chain links TRBV31 with TRBJ1-6, with 9 positions matching TRBD1. TRBJ1-6 is flagged as an ORF with uncertain function. The CDR3 extends over 14 amino acids. Germline CDR1 is GKSSPN and CDR2 is SITVG. Trimming removed 3 bases from V and 7 bases from J; junction bases left unmatched: 4. CDR3 loop: CAWSQGQGNSPLYF. The CDR3 DNA, read in part, is TGTGCCTGGAGCCAGGGACAGGGAAATTCGCCC.

With respect to this clone: Gene names are the mouse ones. The CDR3 goes on 4 residues after the read ends, and that part is filled in from the germline J gene. The same CDR3 arises from other DNA sequences in this sample as well. The chain links TRBV19 to TRBJ2-7, with a tentative D call TRBD2 (6 bases). The CDR3 is 14 amino acids. V lost 1 base and J lost 1, with 9 bases in between. CDR1 and CDR2 from the germline V gene are FNHDT and SITEND (reference sequence). Here the CDR3 reads CASSISGGSYEQYF. The part of the CDR3 DNA that was read is TGTGCCAGCAGTATAAGTGGGGGTTCCTAT.

The sample holds a few counts of this clone. Any gene name here is a mouse gene name. Sequencing ends 4 residues short of the CDR3 end; the germline J gene provides the rest. The V gene is TRBV19, the J gene TRBJ2-4; no reliable D call. V lost 7 bases, J lost 2 bases, and 5 bases lay in between. Germline V lookup: CDR1 FNHDT, CDR2 SITEND (reference sequence). The CDR3 is made up of 11 amino acids. This CDR3 is CASSLQNTLYF. The CDR3 DNA, read in part, is TGTGCCAGCTCCCTTCAAAAC.

This clone has more than one count but fewer than ten. Each gene name is a mouse one. The CDR3 sequence: CASRRDRGKGNTEVFF. The covered CDR3 bases are TGTGCCAGCAGAAGGGACAGGGGAAAAGGAAACACA. The chain combines TRBV13-1 with TRBJ1-1; 10 nucleotides line up with TRBD1. The CDR3 extends 4 residues past the end of the read, so its final part is completed from the germline J gene. Germline-derived CDR1 and CDR2 are NSHNY and SYGAGN. This CDR3 contains 16 residues. V lost 5 bases, J lost 1 base, and 8 bases stayed unmatched.

This clone was detected only a few times. Mouse germline and gene names are used. The read ends 4 residues before the CDR3 terminus; that terminus is restored from the germline J gene. J is TRBJ2-2 and V is TRBV13-3; 11 nucleotides match TRBD1. There are 15 residues in the CDR3. The junction had 2 bases not matched to a gene; V was cut back by 5 bases and J by 2 bases. Germline CDR1 is NNHDY and CDR2 is SYVADS. This CDR3 reads CASRWDRGNTGQLYF. The sequenced CDR3 bases are TGTGCCAGCAGATGGGACAGGGGGAACACCGGG.

This clone was counted only a few times. Here the gene names and germline are mouse. With the read ending 4 residues before the CDR3 end, the germline J gene is used to fill in that end. In the same sample, other DNA sequences code for this CDR3. The genes are TRBV31 and TRBJ1-1; D remains ambiguous. This CDR3 comprises 11 residues. Germline V gene data show CDR1 as GKSSPN and CDR2 as SITVG. CDR3 sequence reads: CAWSLAREVFF. CDR3 DNA (partial): TGTGCCTGGAGTCTAGCCAGA.

Concerning this clone: Germline and genes: mouse. The CDR3 end is not reached by the read, which stops 4 residues before it; the germline J gene fills it in. This sample also contains other DNA sequences that code for the same CDR3. The V gene is TRBV19, the J gene TRBJ2-2, with TRBD2 matching over 9 bases. There are 15 residues in the CDR3. V shed 3 bases and J 0 bases; nucleotides not matched to a gene: 0. Germline CDR1 FNHDT, CDR2 SITEND (reference sequence). The sequenced part of the CDR3 DNA is TGTGCCAGCAGTAGACTGGGGGCAAACACCGGG. It is translated as CASSRLGANTG. The whole CDR3 is CASSRLGANTGQLYF.

This clone appeared a few times. Mouse germline and gene names are used. The read finishes 4 residues shy of the CDR3 end, and the germline J gene is used to complete it. Other nucleotide sequences in the sample specify the same CDR3. The rearrangement uses TRBV5 and TRBJ1-2, with D uncertain. The CDR3 contains 13 residues. V lost 4 bases and J lost 0, with 6 bases in between. Germline assignment: CDR1 LGHNA and CDR2 YNLKQL (reference sequence). The chain's CDR3 is CASSPQTNSDYTF. The part of the CDR3 DNA that was read is TGTGCCAGCAGCCCTCAGACAAACTCC.

This clone was detected a few times. Gene names are the mouse ones. With the read ending 4 residues before the CDR3 end, the germline J gene is used to fill in that end. V is TRBV13-1 and J is TRBJ2-2, with TRBD2 matching 9 bases. The CDR3 is made up of 16 amino acids. Trimming cost V 3 bases and J 0 bases; bases outside gene matches: 3. The germline V gene encodes CDR1 NSHNY and CDR2 SYGAGN. CDR3 bases read: TGTGCCAGCAGTGCTCGACTGGGGGCAAACACCGGG. Translation gives CASSARLGANTG. The entire CDR3 protein reads CASSARLGANTGQLYF.

This clone was seen a few times. Germline and genes here are mouse. The CDR3 goes on 4 residues after the read ends, and that part is filled in from the germline J gene. J is TRBJ2-3 and V is TRBV19, with 10 bases identical to TRBD2. Germline V gene data show CDR1 as FNHDT and CDR2 as SITEND (reference sequence). With 5 bases clipped from V and 0 bases from J, the junction kept 3 bases outside the gene matches. This CDR3 has 15 amino acids. The part of the CDR3 DNA that was read is TGTGCCAGCAGAGGACTGGGGGATAGTGCAGAA. Translation gives CASRGLGDSAE. In full, the CDR3 reads CASRGLGDSAETLYF.

This clone was detected a few times. Mouse names are used for the genes. The sequenced CDR3 bases are TGTGCCTGGAGCATCCAGGGGGCAAACACCGGG. Protein product: CAWSIQGANTG. The CDR3 reads in full as CAWSIQGANTGQLYF. This chain joins TRBV31 and TRBJ2-2, with 7 bases identical to TRBD1. Sequencing ends 4 residues short of the CDR3 end; the germline J gene provides the rest. This CDR3 region has 15 residues. Germline trimming cut 3 bases from V and 0 bases from J; bases unmatched to any gene: 4. CDR1 GKSSPN and CDR2 SITVG come from the germline V gene.

Of note for this clone: Genes here carry mouse names. The CDR3 end lies 4 residues beyond the end of the read and is filled in from the germline J gene. The sample holds other DNA sequences that translate to the same CDR3. V and J are TRBV17 and TRBJ1-2, with a possible D match to TRBD1 (5 bases). V lost 5 bases and J 2 bases, leaving 6 bases between the germline ends. Germline V gene sequence: CDR1 MNHDT, CDR2 YYDKIL. This CDR3 region has 12 residues. CDR3 DNA, as far as it was read: TGTGCTAGCAGTCGACAGAACTCC. Protein: CASSRQNS. The whole CDR3 sequence reads CASSRQNSDYTF.

On this clone itself: Each gene name is a mouse one. The read terminates 4 residues before the CDR3 end, so the remaining end is supplied by the germline J gene. The chain employs TRBV29 and TRBJ2-7, with D hard to call. The CDR3 spans 14 residues. Trimming shortened V by 6 bases and J by 0 bases, and 12 bases separated the two germline ends. The germline V gene has CDR1 MSHET and CDR2 SYDVDS. CDR3: CASSPTASSYEQYF. The DNA read from the CDR3 is TGTGCTAGCAGCCCTACTGCTAGCTCCTAT.

On this clone: Mouse gene names apply. This CDR3 is CASSEVGGTVESEQFF. Partial CDR3 DNA: TGTGCCAGCAGTGAAGTGGGGGGGACGGTTGAGTCT. The rearrangement uses TRBV13-3 and TRBJ2-1, with TRBD2 matching 8 bases. The CDR3 goes on 4 residues after the read ends, and that part is filled in from the germline J gene. The germline V gene has CDR1 NNHDY and CDR2 SYVADS. The CDR3 is 16 amino acids.

A word on this clone: Gene names denote mouse genes. The CDR3 end falls 4 residues outside the read, so it is completed with the germline J gene. This sample includes further DNA sequences coding for the same CDR3. V gene TRBV5 combines with J gene TRBJ2-1; 8 bases align to TRBD2. In germline, CDR1 is LGHNA, CDR2 YNLKQL (reference sequence). The trim removed 3 bases at V and 3 bases at J, leaving 4 bases unmatched. The CDR3 consists of 15 residues. The CDR3 spells CASSQGTGSYAEQFF. Partial CDR3 DNA: TGTGCCAGCAGCCAGGGGACTGGCTCCTATGCT.

This clone came up a few times. Gene names and germline refer to mouse. The read ends 4 residues early relative to the CDR3; the germline J gene fills the gap. V usage is TRBV13-1 and J usage is TRBJ2-7, with D perhaps TRBD1 (6 bases). The CDR3 covers 15 residues. CDR1 and CDR2 from the germline V gene are NSHNY and SYGAGN. V was trimmed by 2 bases and J by 2 bases, leaving 14 bases between them. The CDR3 loop is CASSDPTGTTYEQYF. The CDR3 bases that were read are TGTGCCAGCAGTGACCCAACCGGGACAACCTAT.

On this clone: Gene and germline names: mouse. Read sequence stops 4 residues before the CDR3 end, and the germline J gene provides the missing end. Other DNA sequences in the sample encode the same CDR3. The rearrangement links TRBV19 to TRBJ2-7; D may be TRBD1 (6 bases). Germline-derived CDR1 and CDR2 are FNHDT and SITEND (reference sequence). The CDR3 loop spans 12 amino acids. Here the CDR3 reads CASSMRGYEQYF. Incomplete CDR3 DNA: TGTGCCAGCAGTATGAGGGGGTAT.

About this clone itself: Any gene name here is a mouse gene name. The CDR3 end is not reached by the read, which stops 4 residues before it; the germline J gene fills it in. Different DNA sequences within this sample yield the same CDR3. This chain uses TRBV5 with TRBJ2-3, with D tentatively TRBD1 (5 bases). The CDR3 contains 14 residues. CDR1 and CDR2 (germline): LGHNA, YNLKQL (reference sequence). Trimming shortened V by 0 bases and J by 1 base, and 5 bases separated the two germline ends. The CDR3 DNA, read in part, is TGTGCCAGCAGCCAAGAACAGGGTGCAGAA. It codes for CASSQEQGAE. The entire CDR3 protein reads CASSQEQGAETLYF.

About this clone itself: Gene names denote mouse genes. Read data end 4 residues before the CDR3 end; the end is taken from the germline J gene. This chain links TRBV5 with TRBJ2-5, with D perhaps TRBD1 (6 bases). Germline V gene data show CDR1 as LGHNA and CDR2 as YNLKQL (reference sequence). Trimming took 4 bases from V and 3 from J, leaving 14 bases between them. The CDR3 has 15 amino acids. CDR3 residues: CASSPPGTKQDTQYF. The covered CDR3 bases are TGTGCCAGCAGCCCCCCCGGGACAAAACAAGAC.